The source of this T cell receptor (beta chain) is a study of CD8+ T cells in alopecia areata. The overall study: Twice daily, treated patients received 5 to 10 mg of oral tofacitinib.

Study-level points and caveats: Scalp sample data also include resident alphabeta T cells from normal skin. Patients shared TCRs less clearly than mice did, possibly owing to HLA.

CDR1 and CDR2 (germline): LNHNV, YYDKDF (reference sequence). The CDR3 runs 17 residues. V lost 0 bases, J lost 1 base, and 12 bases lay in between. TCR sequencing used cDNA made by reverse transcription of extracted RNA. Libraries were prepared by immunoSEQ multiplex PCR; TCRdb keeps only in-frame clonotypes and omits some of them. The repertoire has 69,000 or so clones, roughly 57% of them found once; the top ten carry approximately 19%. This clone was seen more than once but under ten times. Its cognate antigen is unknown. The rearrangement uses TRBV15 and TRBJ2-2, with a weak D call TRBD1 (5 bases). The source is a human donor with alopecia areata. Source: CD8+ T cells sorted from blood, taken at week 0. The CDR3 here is CATSRDQLGRNTGELFF. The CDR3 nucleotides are TGTGCCACCAGCAGAGATCAGTTGGGGCGGAACACCGGGGAGCTGTTTTTT.